This TCR beta chain derives from a study of control samples from healthy donors and cancer patients (dated by TCRdb to about 2020). The protocol used for the library was the immunoSEQ multiplex PCR assay. In its TCRdb copy, this immuneACCESS table keeps in-frame sequences only and misses some clones. Where compared with another copy, unresolved V genes explain less than half of these, and the others have no known cause. For this sample there are around 68,000 clones; under 85% appear just once. More than 15% of the sample comes from the top ten. V gives up 5 bases and J gives up 0 bases, and the segment between their germline ends measures 8 bases. CDR1 and CDR2 are drawn from the germline V gene: SGHTA, FQGNSA. Including cysteine and phenylalanine, the CDR3 has 14 amino acids. Kept here is only the CDR3 DNA, which spans 42 bases and is read in frame from base 1. About this clone itself: Its binding antigen is unknown. Per-base qualities were not stored, and no clone one base away is much larger.

The sequence came from a man aged 55-75 years in good health. Sequencing was carried out using blood. The receptor chain draws on TRBV7-2 and TRBJ2-1; tentative D gene TRBD2, with 5 bases matching. The DNA reads as follows: TGTGCCAGCAGCCAGCGGCTCTCCTACAATGAGCAGTTCTTC. Its amino acids are CASSQRLSYNEQFF.